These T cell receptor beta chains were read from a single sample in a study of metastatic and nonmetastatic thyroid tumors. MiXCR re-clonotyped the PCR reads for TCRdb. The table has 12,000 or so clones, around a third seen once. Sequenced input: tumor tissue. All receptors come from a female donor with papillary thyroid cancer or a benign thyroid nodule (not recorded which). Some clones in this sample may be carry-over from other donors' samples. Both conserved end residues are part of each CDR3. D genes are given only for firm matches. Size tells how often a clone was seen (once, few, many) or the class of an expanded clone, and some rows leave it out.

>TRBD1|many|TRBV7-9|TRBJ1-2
CASSRQGLDYGYTF
TGTGCCAGCAGCAGACAGGGACTTGACTATGGCTACACCTTC
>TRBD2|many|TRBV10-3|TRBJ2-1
CATAGSYNEQFF
TGTGCCACAGCGGGGTCCTACAATGAGCAGTTCTTC
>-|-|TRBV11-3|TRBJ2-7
CASSSALVVYEQYF
TGTGCCAGCAGCTCGGCGCTAGTTGTCTACGAGCAGTACTTC
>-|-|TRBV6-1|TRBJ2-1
CASIRMSEQFF
TGTGCCAGCATCCGTATGTCTGAGCAGTTCTTC
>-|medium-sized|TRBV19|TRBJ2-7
CASSIFSSGEQYF
TGTGCCAGTAGTATATTCTCGTCGGGCGAGCAGTACTTC
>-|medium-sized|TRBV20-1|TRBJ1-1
CSARSPNTEAFF
TGCAGTGCTAGGTCCCCTAACACTGAAGCTTTCTTT
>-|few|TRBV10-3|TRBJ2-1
CAISESRRGGPYNEQFF
TGTGCCATCAGTGAGTCTCGTAGGGGGGGTCCTTACAATGAGCAGTTCTTC
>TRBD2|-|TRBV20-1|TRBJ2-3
CSATPGLGTDTQYF
TGCAGTGCTACCCCGGGACTAGGCACAGATACGCAGTATTTT
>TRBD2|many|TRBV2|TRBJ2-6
CASSPGLARFSGANVLTF
TGTGCCAGCAGTCCTGGACTAGCTCGTTTCTCTGGGGCCAACGTCCTGACTTTC
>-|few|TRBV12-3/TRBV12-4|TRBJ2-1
CASSLCLAGNNEQFF
TGTGCCAGCAGTTTGTGTCTAGCTGGTAACAATGAGCAGTTCTTC
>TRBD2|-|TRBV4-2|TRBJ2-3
CASSQEGGTADTQYF
TGTGCCAGCAGCCAGGAGGGAGGGACGGCAGATACGCAGTATTTT
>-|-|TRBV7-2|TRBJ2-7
CASSLGSTSSYEQYF
TGTGCCAGCAGCCTCGGATCTACCTCTTCCTACGAGCAGTACTTC
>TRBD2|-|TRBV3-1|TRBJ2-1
CASGVAGAYNEQFF
TGTGCCAGCGGAGTAGCGGGAGCCTACAATGAGCAGTTCTTC
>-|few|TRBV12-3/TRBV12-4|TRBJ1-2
CASITELGAVKINYGYNF
TGTGCCAGCATTACAGAGTTGGGGGCGGTAAAGATTAACTATGGCTACAACTTC
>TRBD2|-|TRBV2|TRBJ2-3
CASSVGTSGTDKKYF
TGTGCCAGCAGTGTCGGTACTAGCGGCACAGATAAGAAGTATTTT
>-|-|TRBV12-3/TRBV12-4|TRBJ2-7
CASSFWSDEQYF
TGTGCCAGCAGTTTCTGGTCCGACGAGCAGTACTTC
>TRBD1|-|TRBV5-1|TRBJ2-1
CASSIMTGAGYNEQFF
TGCGCCAGCAGCATCATGACAGGGGCAGGTTACAATGAGCAGTTCTTC
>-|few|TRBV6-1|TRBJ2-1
CASSEASDNEQFF
TGTGCCAGCAGTGAAGCGTCGGACAATGAGCAGTTCTTC
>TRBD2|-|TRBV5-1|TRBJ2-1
CASSRGLAGLYNEQFF
TGCGCCAGCAGCAGGGGACTAGCGGGACTCTACAATGAGCAGTTCTTC
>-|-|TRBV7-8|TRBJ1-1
CASSLVGDTEAFF
TGTGCCAGCAGCTTAGTAGGGGACACTGAAGCTTTCTTT
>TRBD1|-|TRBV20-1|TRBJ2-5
CTVRRDRYQDTQYF
TGCACCGTTAGGCGGGACAGGTATCAAGATACCCAGTACTTC
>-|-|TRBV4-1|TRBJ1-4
CASSQARPATNEKLFF
TGCGCCAGCAGCCAAGCTCGCCCGGCAACTAATGAAAAACTGTTTTTT
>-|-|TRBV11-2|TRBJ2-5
CASSLGGAERRRLETQYF
TGTGCCAGCAGCTTAGGAGGGGCGGAGCGGAGAAGGTTGGAGACCCAGTACTTC
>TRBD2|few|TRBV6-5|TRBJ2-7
CASIYGTSGSYEQYF
TGTGCCAGCATTTACGGTACTAGCGGGTCCTACGAGCAGTACTTC
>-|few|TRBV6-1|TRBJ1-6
CASSDRNNSPLHF
TGTGCCAGCAGTGACAGAAATAATTCACCCCTCCACTTT
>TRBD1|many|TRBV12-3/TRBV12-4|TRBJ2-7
CASSYRGREYEQYF
TGTGCCAGCAGTTACAGGGGACGGGAATACGAGCAGTACTTC
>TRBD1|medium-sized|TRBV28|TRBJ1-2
CASRHGTGGAGYGYTF
TGTGCCAGCAGACATGGGACAGGGGGCGCAGGTTATGGCTACACCTTC
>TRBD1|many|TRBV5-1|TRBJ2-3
CASSLEQGARSDTQYF
TGCGCCAGCAGCTTGGAACAGGGGGCTCGATCGGATACGCAGTATTTT
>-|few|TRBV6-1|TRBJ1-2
CAVGPNYGYTF
TGTGCGGTGGGGCCTAACTATGGCTACACCTTC
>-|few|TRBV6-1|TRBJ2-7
CASSPPRDRSYEQYF
TGTGCCAGCAGTCCACCCCGGGACCGCTCCTACGAGCAGTACTTC
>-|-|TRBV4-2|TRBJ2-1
CASSQDPRNEQFF
TGTGCCAGCAGCCAAGACCCTAGAAATGAGCAGTTCTTC
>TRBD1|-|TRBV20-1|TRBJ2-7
CSARTGLVQYF
TGCAGTGCAAGGACAGGGCTTGTGCAGTACTTC
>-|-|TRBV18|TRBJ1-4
CASSKTHPDNEKLFF
TGTGCCAGCTCAAAGACCCACCCAGATAATGAAAAACTGTTTTTT
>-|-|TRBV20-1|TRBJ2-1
CSARDSARDSHNEQFF
TGCAGTGCTAGAGATTCCGCCCGCGACAGTCACAATGAGCAGTTCTTC
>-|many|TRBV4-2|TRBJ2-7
CASSQDLGDSAYEQYF
TGTGCCAGCAGCCAAGATTTGGGCGACAGTGCCTACGAGCAGTACTTC
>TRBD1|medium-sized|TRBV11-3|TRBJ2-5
CASSGRGTGKETQYF
TGTGCCAGCAGCGGCCGAGGGACAGGGAAAGAGACCCAGTACTTC
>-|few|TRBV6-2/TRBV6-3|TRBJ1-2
CASSYSKVRSQGYTF
TGTGCCAGCAGTTACTCTAAAGTTAGGAGTCAAGGCTACACCTTC
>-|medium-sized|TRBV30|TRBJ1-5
CAWSGGRGNQPQHF
TGTGCCTGGAGTGGGGGGAGGGGTAATCAGCCCCAGCATTTT
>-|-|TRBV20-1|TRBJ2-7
CSARDFDRSSYEQYF
TGCAGTGCTAGAGATTTCGACAGGAGCTCCTACGAGCAGTACTTC
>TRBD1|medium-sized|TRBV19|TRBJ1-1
CASSQTDREAFF
TGTGCCAGTAGTCAAACGGACAGGGAAGCTTTCTTT
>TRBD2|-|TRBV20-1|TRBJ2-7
CSAPPSGRAKNEQYF
TGCAGTGCACCCCCTAGCGGGAGGGCCAAGAACGAGCAGTACTTC
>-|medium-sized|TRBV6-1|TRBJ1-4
CASKQWGPNEKLFF
TGTGCCAGCAAGCAGTGGGGACCTAATGAAAAACTGTTTTTT
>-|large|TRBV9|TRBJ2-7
CASSVGAGGEQYF
TGTGCCAGCAGCGTAGGGGCCGGGGGCGAGCAGTACTTC
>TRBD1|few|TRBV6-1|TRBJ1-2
CASQGQPGYGYTF
TGTGCCAGCCAGGGACAGCCGGGGTATGGCTACACCTTC
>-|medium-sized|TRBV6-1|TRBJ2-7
CASSEATGARYEQYF
TGTGCCAGCAGTGAAGCTACAGGAGCACGCTACGAGCAGTACTTC
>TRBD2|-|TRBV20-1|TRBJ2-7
CSARAGTSDTYEQYF
TGCAGTGCTAGAGCCGGGACTAGCGACACCTACGAGCAGTACTTC
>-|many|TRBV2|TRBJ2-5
CASSDLVQETQYF
TGTGCCAGCAGTGACTTAGTACAAGAGACCCAGTACTTC
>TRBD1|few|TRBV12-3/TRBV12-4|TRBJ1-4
CASSFGTGGEKLFF
TGTGCCAGCAGTTTTGGGACAGGAGGTGAAAAACTGTTTTTT
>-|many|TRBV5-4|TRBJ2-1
CASGDVNNNEQFF
TGTGCCAGCGGGGATGTAAACAACAATGAGCAGTTCTTC
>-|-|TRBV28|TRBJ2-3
CASTPPRTNTDTQYF
TGTGCCAGCACCCCCCCTCGGACTAACACAGATACGCAGTATTTT
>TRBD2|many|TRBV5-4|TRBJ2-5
CASSLGASGGLETQYF
TGTGCCAGCAGCTTGGGGGCTAGCGGGGGGCTGGAGACCCAGTACTTC
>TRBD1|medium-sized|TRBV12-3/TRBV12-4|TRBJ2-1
CASMRDRGVSEQFF
TGTGCCAGCATGAGAGACAGGGGAGTTAGTGAGCAGTTCTTC
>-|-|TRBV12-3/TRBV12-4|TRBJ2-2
CSSSFLGRGELFF
TGTTCCAGCAGTTTCCTAGGTCGCGGGGAGCTGTTTTTT
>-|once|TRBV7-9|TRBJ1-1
CANSSRRATEAFF
TGTGCCAACAGCTCTAGGAGGGCCACTGAAGCTTTCTTT